This T cell receptor (beta chain) was recorded in a study of cytomegalovirus exposure and HLA in healthy donors. This clone came up a few times. Both 60 Vbeta primers and 13 Jbeta primers went into the PCR. Sequencing was performed with immunoSEQ multiplex PCR; in TCRdb, only in-frame clones are kept and a portion is missing. This table has about 170,000 clones, over 80% appearing once. The CDR3 has 15 amino acids. Germline V CDR1 and CDR2: SEHNR, FQNEAQ (reference sequence). The trim removed 5 bases at V and 1 base at J, leaving 6 bases unmatched. The chain joins TRBV7-9 to TRBJ2-5, with 8 bases matching TRBD1. The receptor was isolated from a boy aged 2-15 years in good health and CMV-seronegative. The sequenced sample consisted of PBMCs. CDR3 sequence reads: CASSLLGQAQETQYF. CDR3 DNA sequence: TGTGCCAGCAGCCTACTGGGACAGGCCCAAGAGACCCAGTACTTC.